Listed here are 2 T cell receptor beta chains from one sample, sequenced in a study of Graves' ophthalmopathy and Graves' hyperthyroidism. Amplification targeted the TCR beta CDR3 regions, with RNA transcripts as the source material. Second-round multiplex PCR followed a first-round RT-PCR using HTBI primers. TCRdb analysed the multiplex PCR reads with MiXCR anew, one entry per CDR3 protein. The sample comprises around 600,000 distinct CDR3 sequences, roughly 41% of which are singletons, and roughly 3% rests with the top ten. Sequenced material: peripheral blood. Receptor source: an adult man with Graves' ophthalmopathy.

CDR3 sequence (DNA): TGCGCCAGCAGCCAGAGATTCGACGGAACCTACGAGCAGTACTTC. Its protein product is CASSQRFDGTYEQYF. The chain is built from TRBV4-1 and TRBJ2-7; D unclear. Trimming removed 3 bases from V and 2 bases from J, with 14 bases in between. Germline V gene sequence: CDR1 MGHRA, CDR2 YSYEKL. This CDR3 has 15 amino acids.

The chain employs TRBV7-9 and TRBJ1-6, with D possibly being TRBD1 (5 bases). In germline, CDR1 is SEHNR, CDR2 FQNEAQ (reference sequence). The CDR3 loop spans 14 amino acids. Between the trimmed V and J ends, which lost 5 bases and 6 bases, there was a span of 11 bases. The CDR3 DNA reads TGTGCCAGCAGCATTGCAGGGTCTAATTCACCCCTCCACTTT. It encodes CASSIAGSNSPLHF.